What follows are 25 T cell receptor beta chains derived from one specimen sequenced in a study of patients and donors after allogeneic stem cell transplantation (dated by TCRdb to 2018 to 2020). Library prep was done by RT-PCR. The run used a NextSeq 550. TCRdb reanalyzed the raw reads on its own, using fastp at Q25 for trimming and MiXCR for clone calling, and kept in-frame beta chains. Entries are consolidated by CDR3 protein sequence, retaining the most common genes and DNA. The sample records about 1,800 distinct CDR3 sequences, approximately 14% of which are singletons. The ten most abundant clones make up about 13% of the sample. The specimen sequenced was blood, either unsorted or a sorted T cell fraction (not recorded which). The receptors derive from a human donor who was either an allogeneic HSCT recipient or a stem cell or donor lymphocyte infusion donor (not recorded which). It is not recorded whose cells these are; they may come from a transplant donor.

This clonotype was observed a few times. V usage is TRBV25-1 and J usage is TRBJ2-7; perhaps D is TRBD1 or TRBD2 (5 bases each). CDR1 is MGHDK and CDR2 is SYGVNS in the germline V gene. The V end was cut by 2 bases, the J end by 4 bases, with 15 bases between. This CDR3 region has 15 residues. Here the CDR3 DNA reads TGTGCCAGCAGTGAACTCGGGACGGTTACATACGAGCAGTACTTC. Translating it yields CASSELGTVTYEQYF.

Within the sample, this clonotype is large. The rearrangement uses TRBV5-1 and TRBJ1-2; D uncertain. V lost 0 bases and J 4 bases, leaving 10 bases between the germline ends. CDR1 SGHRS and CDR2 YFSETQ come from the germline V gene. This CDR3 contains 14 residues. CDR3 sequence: CASSLGQAAYGYTF. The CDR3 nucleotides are TGCGCCAGCAGCTTGGGGCAGGCGGCCTATGGCTACACCTTC.

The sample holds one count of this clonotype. This chain's CDR3 is CASSPQIHEQYV. CDR3 DNA sequence: TGTGCCAGCTCACCCCAAATCCACGAGCAGTACGTC. The chain employs TRBV18 and TRBJ2-7; D is undetermined. The length of the CDR3 is 12 residues. V lost 3 bases and J lost 5, with 8 bases in between. The germline gives CDR1 KGHSH, CDR2 LQKENI.

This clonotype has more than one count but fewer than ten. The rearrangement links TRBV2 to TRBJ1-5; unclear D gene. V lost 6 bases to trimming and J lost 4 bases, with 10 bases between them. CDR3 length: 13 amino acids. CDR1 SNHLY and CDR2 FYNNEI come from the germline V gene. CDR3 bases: TGTGCCAGCAGGGCGGATAGAAATCAGCCCCAGCATTTT. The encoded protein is CASRADRNQPQHF.

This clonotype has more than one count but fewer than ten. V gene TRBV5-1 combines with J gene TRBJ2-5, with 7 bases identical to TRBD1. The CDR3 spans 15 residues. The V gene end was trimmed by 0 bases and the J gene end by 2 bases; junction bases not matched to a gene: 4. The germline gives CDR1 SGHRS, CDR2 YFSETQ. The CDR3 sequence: CASSLAGQVQETQYF. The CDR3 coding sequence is TGCGCCAGCAGCTTGGCCGGACAGGTGCAAGAGACCCAGTACTTC.

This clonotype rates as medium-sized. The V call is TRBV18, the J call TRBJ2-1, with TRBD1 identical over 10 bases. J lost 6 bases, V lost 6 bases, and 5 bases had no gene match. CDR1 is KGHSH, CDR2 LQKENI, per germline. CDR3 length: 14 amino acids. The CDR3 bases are TGTGCCAGCTCCCGGGACAGGGGCGGCAATGAGCAGTTCTTC. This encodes CASSRDRGGNEQFF.

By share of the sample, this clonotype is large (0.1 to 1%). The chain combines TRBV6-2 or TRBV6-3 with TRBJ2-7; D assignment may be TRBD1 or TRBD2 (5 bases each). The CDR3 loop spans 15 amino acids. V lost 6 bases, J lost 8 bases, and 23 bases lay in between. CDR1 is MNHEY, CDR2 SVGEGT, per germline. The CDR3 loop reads CASSRTSGSPGKQYV. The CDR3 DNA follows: TGTGCCAGCAGCCGGACCTCAGGGAGTCCGGGGAAGCAGTACGTC.

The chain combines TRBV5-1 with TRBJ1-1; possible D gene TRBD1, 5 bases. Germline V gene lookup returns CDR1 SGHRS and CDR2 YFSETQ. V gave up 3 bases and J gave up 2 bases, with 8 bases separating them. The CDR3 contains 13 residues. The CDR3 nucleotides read TGCGCCAGCAGCTCTCAGGGAAACACTGAAGCTTTCTTT. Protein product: CASSSQGNTEAFF.

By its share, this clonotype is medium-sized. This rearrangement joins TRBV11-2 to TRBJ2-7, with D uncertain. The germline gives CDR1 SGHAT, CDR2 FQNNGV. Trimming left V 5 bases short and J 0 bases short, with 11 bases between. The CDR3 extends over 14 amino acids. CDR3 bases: TGTGCCAGCAGCCGCGAGCCTAGCTCCTACGAGCAGTACTTC. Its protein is CASSREPSSYEQYF. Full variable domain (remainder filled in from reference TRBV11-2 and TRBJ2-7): EAGVAQSPRYKIIEKRQSVAFWCNPISGHATLYWYQQILGQGPKLLIQFQNNGVVDDSQLPKDRFSAERLKGVDSTLKIQPAKLEDSAVYLCASSREPSSYEQYFGPGTRLTVT.

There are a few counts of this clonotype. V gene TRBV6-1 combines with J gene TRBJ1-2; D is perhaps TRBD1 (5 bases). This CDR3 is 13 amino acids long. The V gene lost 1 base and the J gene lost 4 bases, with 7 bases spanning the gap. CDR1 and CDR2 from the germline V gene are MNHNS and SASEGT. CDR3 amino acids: CASSEDRPYGYTF. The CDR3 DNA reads TGTGCCAGCAGTGAAGACAGGCCCTATGGCTACACCTTC.

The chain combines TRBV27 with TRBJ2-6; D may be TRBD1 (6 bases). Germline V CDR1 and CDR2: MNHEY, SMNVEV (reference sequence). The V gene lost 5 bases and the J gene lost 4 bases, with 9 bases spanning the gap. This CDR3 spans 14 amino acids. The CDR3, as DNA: TGTGCCAGCAGTGAGGGGGTCGGGGCCAACGTCCTGACTTTC. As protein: CASSEGVGANVLTF. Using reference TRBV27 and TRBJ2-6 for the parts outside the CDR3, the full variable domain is EAQVTQNPRYLITVTGKKLTVTCSQNMNHEYMSWYRQDPGLGLRQIYYSMNVEVTDKGDVPEGYKVSRKEKRNFPLILESPSPNQTSLYFCASSEGVGANVLTFGAGSRLTVL.

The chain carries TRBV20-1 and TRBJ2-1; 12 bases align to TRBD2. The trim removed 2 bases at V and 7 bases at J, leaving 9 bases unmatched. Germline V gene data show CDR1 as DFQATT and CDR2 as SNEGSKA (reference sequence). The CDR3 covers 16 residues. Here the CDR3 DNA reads TGCAGTGCTAGATTACCTAGCGGGGGGGCGTTGAATGAGCAGTTCTTC. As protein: CSARLPSGGALNEQFF.

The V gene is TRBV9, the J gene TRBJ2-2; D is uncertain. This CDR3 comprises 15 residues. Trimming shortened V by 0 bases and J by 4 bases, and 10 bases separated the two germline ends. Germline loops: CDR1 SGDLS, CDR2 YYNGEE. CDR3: CASSVVAGITGELFF. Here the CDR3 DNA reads TGTGCCAGCAGCGTAGTAGCAGGCATCACCGGGGAGCTGTTTTTT.

The CDR3 reads CASSLIGEEQFF. CDR3 DNA: TGTGCCAGCAGCTTAATTGGGGAAGAGCAGTTCTTC. The chain has TRBV7-3 and TRBJ2-1; D gene ambiguous. Deletions cut 1 base from V and 10 bases from J, with 8 bases between. The germline gives CDR1 SGHTA, CDR2 FQGTGA. This CDR3 has 12 amino acids.

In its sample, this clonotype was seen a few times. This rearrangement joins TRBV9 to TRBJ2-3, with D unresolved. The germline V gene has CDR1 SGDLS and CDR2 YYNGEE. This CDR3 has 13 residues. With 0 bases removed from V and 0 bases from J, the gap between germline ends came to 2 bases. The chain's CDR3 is CASSVGSTDTQYF. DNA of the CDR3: TGTGCCAGCAGCGTAGGTAGCACAGATACGCAGTATTTT.

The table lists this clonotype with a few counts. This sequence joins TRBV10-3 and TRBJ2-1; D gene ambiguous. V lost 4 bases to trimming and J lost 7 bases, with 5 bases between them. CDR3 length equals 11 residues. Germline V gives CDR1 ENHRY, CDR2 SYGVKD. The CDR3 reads CAISVSNEQFF. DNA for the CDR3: TGTGCCATCAGTGTCTCGAATGAGCAGTTCTTC.

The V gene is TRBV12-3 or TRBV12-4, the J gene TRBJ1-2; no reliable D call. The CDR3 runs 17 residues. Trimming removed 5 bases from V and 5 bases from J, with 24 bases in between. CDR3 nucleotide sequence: TGTGCCAGCAGTCCCCAACGGGGAGTTCTTCAAGGTTATGGCTACACCTTC. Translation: CASSPQRGVLQGYGYTF.

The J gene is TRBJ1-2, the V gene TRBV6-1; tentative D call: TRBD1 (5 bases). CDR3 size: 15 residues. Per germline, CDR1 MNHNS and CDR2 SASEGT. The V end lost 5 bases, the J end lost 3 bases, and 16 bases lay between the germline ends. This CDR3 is CASSQNRDRHYGYTF. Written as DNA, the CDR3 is TGTGCCAGCAGTCAGAATCGGGACCGCCACTATGGCTACACCTTC.

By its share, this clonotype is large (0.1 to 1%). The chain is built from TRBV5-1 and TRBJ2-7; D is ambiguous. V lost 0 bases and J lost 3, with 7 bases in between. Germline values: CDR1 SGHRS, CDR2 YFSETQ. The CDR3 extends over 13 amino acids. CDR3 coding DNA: TGCGCCAGCAGCTTGGAATTCGTCTACGAGCAGTACTTC. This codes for CASSLEFVYEQYF.

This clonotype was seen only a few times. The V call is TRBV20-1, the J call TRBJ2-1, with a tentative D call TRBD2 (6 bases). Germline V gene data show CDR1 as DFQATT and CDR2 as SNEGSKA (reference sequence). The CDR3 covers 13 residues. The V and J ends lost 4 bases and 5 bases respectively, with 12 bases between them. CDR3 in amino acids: CSATITGDNEQFF. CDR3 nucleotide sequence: TGCAGTGCTACCATTACGGGGGACAATGAGCAGTTCTTC.

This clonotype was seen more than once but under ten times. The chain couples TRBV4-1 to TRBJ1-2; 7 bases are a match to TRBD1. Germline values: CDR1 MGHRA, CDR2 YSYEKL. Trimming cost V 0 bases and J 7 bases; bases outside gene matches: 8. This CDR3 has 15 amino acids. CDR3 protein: CASSQDPGGMGGYTF. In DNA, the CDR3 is TGCGCCAGCAGCCAAGACCCAGGGGGGATGGGTGGCTACACCTTC.

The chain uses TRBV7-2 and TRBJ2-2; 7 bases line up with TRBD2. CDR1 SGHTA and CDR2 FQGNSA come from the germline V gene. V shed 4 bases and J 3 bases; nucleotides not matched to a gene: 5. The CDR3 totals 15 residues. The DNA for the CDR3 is TGTGCCAGCAGCTGGGGGGGATGGGACACCGGGGAGCTGTTTTTT. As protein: CASSWGGWDTGELFF.

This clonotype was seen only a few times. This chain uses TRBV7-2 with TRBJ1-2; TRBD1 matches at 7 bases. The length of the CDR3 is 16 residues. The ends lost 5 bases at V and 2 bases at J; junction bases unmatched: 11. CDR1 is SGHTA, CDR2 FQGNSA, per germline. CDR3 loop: CASSPGKGAANYGYTF. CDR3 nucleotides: TGTGCCAGCAGCCCAGGGAAGGGGGCGGCCAACTATGGCTACACCTTC.

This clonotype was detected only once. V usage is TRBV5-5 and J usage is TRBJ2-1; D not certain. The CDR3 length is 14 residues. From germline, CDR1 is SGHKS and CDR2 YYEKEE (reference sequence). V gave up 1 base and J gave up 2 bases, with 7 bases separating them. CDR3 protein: CASSLTETYNEQFF. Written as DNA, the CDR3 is TGTGCCAGCAGCTTGACGGAGACCTACAATGAGCAGTTCTTC. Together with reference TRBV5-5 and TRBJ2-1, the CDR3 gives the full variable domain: DAGVTQSPTHLIKTRGQQVTLRCSPISGHKSVSWYQQVLGQGPQFIFQYYEKEERGRGNFPDRFSARQFPNYSSELNVNALLLGDSALYLCASSLTETYNEQFFGPGTRLTVL.

The CDR3, as DNA: TGCGCCAGCAGCCAAGAAGGGTCGAGGAGGTATGGCTACACCTTC. Its translation: CASSQEGSRRYGYTF. The rearrangement links TRBV4-1 to TRBJ1-2; no firm D call. Trimming pared 0 bases from V and 5 bases from J, leaving 13 bases between. The CDR3 sequence is 15 residues long. From germline, CDR1 is MGHRA and CDR2 YSYEKL.